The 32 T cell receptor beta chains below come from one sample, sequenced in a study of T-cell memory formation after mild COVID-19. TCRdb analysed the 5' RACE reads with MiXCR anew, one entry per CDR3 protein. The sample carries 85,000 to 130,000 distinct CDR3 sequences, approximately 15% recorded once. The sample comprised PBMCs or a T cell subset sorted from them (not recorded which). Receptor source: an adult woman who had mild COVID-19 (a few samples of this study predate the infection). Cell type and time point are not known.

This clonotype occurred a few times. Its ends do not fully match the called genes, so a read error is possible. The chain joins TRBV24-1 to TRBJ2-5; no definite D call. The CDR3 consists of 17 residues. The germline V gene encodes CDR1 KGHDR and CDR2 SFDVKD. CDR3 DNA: TGTGCCACCAGTGATTTGAAGGTAGCTGGAAGCCAAGGGACCCAGTACTTC. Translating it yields CATSDLKVAGSQGTQYF.

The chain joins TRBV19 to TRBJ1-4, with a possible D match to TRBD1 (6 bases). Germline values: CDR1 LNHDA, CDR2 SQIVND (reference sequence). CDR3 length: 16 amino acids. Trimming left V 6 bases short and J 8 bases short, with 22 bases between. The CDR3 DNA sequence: TGTGCCAGTAGCTACGCCGGAAGGGGGACTGGAGAAAAACTGTTTTTT. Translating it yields CASSYAGRGTGEKLFF.

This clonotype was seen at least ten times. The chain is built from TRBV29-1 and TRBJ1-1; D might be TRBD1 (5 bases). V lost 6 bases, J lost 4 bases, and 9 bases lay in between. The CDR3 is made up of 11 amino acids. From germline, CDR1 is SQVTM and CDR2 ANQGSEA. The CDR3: CSVPGGTEAFF. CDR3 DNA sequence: TGCAGCGTCCCCGGGGGCACTGAAGCTTTCTTT.

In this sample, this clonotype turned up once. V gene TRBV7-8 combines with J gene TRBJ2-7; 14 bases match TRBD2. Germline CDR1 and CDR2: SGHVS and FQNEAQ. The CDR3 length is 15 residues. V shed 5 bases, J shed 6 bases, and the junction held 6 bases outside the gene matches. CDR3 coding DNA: TGTGCCAGCAGCCTGGGACTAGCGGGAGACGGCGAGCAGTACTTC. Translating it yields CASSLGLAGDGEQYF.

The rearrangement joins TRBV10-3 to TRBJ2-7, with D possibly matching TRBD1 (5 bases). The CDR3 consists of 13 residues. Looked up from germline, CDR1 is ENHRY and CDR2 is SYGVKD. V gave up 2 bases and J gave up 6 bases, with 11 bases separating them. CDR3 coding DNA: TGTGCCATCAGTGAGCCAGGGCACGGCGAGCAGTACTTC. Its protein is CAISEPGHGEQYF.

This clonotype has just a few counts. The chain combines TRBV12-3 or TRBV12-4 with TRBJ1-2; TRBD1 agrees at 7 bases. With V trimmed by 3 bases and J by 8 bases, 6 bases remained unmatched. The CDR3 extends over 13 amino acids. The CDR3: CASSFQTGIGYTF. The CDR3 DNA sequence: TGTGCCAGCAGTTTCCAGACAGGGATCGGCTACACCTTC.

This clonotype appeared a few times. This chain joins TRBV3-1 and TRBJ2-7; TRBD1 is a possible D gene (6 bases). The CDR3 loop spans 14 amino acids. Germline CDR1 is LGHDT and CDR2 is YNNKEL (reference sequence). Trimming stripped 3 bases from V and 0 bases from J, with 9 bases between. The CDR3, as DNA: TGTGCCAGCAGCCAGGGGGACACCTCCTACGAGCAGTACTTC. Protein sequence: CASSQGDTSYEQYF.

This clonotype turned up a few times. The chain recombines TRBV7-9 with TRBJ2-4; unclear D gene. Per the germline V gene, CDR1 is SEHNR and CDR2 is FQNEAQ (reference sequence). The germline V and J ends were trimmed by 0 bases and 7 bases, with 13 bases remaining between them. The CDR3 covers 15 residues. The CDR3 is CASSLAEGVGNIQYF. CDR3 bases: TGTGCCAGCAGCTTAGCGGAAGGTGTCGGGAACATTCAGTACTTC. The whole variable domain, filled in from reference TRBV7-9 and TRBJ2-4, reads DTGVSQNPRHKITKRGQNVTFRCDPISEHNRLYWYRQTLGQGPEFLTYFQNEAQLEKSRLLSDRFSAERPKGSFSTLEIQRTEQGDSAMYLCASSLAEGVGNIQYFGAGTRLSVL.

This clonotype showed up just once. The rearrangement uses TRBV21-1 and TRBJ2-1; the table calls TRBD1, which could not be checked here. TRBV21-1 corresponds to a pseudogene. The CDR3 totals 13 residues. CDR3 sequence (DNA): TGTGCCAGCACTAGACAGGGCTACAATGAGCAGTTCTTC. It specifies CASTRQGYNEQFF.

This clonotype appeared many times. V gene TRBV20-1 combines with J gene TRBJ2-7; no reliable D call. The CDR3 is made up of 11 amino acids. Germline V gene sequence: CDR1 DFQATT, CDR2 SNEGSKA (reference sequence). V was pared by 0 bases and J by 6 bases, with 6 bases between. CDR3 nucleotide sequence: TGCAGTGCTAGAGACCCCCCCGAGCAGTACTTC. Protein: CSARDPPEQYF.

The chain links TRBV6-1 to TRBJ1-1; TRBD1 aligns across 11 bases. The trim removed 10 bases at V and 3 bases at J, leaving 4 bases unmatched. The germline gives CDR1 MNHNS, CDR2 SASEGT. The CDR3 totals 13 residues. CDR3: CATGTGGYTEAFF. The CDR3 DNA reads TGTGCCACTGGGACAGGGGGTTACACTGAAGCTTTCTTT.

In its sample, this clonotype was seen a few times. The CDR3 region has the DNA TGCGCCAGCAGCCAAGAAGCCAGTCAGGTCTACGAGCAGTACTTC. This codes for CASSQEASQVYEQYF. This chain links TRBV4-1 with TRBJ2-7; no reliable D call. The CDR3 runs 15 residues. Germline V CDR1 and CDR2: MGHRA, YSYEKL. V shed 0 bases and J shed 3 bases, with 12 bases lying between them.

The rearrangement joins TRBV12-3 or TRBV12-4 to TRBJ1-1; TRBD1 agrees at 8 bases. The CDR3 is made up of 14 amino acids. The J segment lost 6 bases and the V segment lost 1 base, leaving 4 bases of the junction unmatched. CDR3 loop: CASSLGQGSAEAFF. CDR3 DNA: TGTGCCAGCAGTTTAGGACAGGGGTCGGCTGAAGCTTTCTTT.

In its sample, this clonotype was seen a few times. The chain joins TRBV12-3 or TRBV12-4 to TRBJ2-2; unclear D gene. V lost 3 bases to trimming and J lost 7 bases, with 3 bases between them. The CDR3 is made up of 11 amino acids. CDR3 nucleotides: TGTGCCAGCAGTTTTGTCGGGGAGCTGTTTTTT. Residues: CASSFVGELFF.

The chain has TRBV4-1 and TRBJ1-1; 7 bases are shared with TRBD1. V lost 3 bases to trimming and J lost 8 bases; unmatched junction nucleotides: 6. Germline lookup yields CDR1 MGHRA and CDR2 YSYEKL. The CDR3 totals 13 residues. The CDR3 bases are TGCGCCAGCAGCCACTCTCTGGACAGGGAAGCTTTCTTT. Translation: CASSHSLDREAFF.

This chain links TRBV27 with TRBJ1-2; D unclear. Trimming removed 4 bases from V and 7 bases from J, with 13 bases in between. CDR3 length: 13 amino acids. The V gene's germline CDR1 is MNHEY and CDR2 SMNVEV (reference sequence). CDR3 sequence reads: CASSSGHVGGYTF. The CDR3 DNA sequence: TGTGCCAGCAGTTCCGGGCACGTCGGTGGCTACACCTTC.

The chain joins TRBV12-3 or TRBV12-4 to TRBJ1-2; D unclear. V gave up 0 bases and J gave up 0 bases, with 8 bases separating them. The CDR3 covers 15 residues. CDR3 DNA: TGTGCCAGCAGTTTAGCGGCAAGAACTAACTATGGCTACACCTTC. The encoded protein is CASSLAARTNYGYTF.

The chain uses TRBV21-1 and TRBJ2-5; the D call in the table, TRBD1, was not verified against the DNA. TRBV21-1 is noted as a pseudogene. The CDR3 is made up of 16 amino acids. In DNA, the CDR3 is TGTGCCAGCAGCAAAGTGTTGCGCAGGGATGGAGAGACCCAGTACTTC. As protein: CASSKVLRRDGETQYF.

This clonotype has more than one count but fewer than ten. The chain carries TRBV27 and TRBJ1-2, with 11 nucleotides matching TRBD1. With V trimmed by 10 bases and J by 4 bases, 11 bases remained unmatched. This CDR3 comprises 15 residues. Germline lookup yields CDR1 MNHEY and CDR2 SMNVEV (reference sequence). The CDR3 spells CATWTGGRLAYGYTF. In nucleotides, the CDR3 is TGTGCCACCTGGACAGGGGGCCGTCTAGCCTATGGCTACACCTTC.

CDR3 sequence: CASSEGTGGNNEQFF. The CDR3, as DNA: TGTGCCAGCAGTGAAGGGACAGGGGGCAACAATGAGCAGTTCTTC. The chain employs TRBV6-4 and TRBJ2-1; 12 nucleotides agree with TRBD1. V lost 3 bases and J lost 5; bases outside the gene matches: 2. The germline CDR1 and CDR2 sequences are MRHNA and SNTAGT. This CDR3 contains 15 residues.

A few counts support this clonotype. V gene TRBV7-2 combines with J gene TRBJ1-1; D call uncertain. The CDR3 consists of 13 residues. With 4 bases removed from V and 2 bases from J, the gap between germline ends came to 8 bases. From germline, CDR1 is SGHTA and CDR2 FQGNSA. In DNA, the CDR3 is TGTGCCAGCAGCTCCCCGGGCAACACTGAAGCTTTCTTT. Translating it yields CASSSPGNTEAFF.

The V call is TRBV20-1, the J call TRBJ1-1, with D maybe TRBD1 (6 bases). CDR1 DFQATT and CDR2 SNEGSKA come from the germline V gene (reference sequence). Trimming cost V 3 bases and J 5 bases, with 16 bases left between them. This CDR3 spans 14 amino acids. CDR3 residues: CSARATGFGTEAFF. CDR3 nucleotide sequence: TGCAGTGCTAGGGCCACAGGGTTTGGGACTGAAGCTTTCTTT.

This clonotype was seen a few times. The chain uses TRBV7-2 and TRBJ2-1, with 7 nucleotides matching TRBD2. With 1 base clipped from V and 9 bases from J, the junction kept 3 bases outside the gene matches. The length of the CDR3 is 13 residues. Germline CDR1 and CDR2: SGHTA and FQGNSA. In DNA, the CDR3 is TGTGCCAGCAGCTTAGTGACGGGGGGTGAGCAGTTCTTC. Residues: CASSLVTGGEQFF. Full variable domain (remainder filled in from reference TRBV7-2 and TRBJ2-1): GAGVSQSPSNKVTEKGKDVELRCDPISGHTALYWYRQSLGQGLEFLIYFQGNSAPDKSGLPSDRFSAERTGGSVSTLTIQRTQQEDSAVYLCASSLVTGGEQFFGPGTRLTVL.

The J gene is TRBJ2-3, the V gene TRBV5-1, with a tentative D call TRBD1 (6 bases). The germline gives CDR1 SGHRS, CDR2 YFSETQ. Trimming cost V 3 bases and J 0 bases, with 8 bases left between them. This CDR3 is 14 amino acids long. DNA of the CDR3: TGCGCCAGCAGCTCGGGACAAAGCACAGATACGCAGTATTTT. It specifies CASSSGQSTDTQYF.

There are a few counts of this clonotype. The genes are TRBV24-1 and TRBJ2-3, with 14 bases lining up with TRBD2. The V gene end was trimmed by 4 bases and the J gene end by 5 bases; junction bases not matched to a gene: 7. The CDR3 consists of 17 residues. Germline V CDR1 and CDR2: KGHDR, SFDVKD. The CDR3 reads CATSDPRLAGGRDTQYF. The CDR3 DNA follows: TGTGCCACCAGTGACCCGAGACTAGCGGGAGGGAGAGATACGCAGTATTTT.

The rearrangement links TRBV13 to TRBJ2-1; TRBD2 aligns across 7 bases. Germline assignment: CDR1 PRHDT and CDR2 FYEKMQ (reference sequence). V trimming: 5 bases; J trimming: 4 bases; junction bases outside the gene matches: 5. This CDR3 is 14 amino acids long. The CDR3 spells CASSPAGSYNEQFF. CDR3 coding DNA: TGTGCCAGCAGCCCAGCGGGATCATACAATGAGCAGTTCTTC.

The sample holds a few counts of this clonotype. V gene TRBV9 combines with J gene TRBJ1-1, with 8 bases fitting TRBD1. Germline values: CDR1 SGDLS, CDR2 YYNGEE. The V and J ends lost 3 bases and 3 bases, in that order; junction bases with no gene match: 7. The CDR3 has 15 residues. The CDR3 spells CASSGTGGEDTEAFF. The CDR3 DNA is TGTGCCAGCAGCGGAACAGGGGGGGAGGACACTGAAGCTTTCTTT.

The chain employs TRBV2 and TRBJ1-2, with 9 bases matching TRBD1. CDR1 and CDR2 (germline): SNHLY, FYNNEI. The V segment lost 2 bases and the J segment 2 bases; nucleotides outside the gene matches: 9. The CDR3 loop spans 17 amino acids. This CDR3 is CASSESIAQGANYGYTF. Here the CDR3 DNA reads TGTGCCAGCAGTGAAAGTATTGCACAGGGGGCCAACTATGGCTACACCTTC.

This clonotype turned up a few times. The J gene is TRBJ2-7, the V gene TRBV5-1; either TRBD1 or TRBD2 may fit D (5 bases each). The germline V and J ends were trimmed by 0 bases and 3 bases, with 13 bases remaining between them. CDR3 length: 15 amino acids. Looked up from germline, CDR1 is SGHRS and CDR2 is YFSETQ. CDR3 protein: CASSLVGTGNYEQYF. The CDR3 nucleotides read TGCGCCAGCAGCTTGGTGGGGACGGGTAACTACGAGCAGTACTTC.

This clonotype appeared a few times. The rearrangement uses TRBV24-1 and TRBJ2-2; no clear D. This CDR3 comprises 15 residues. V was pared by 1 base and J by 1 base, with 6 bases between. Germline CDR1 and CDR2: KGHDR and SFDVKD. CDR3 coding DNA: TGTGCCACCAGTGATTTAGGCCAGAACACCGGGGAGCTGTTTTTT. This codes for CATSDLGQNTGELFF.

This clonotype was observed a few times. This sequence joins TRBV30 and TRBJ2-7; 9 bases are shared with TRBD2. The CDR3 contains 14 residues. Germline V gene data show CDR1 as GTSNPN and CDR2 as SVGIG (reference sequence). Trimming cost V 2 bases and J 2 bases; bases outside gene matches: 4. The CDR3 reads CAWSNPSGAYEQYF. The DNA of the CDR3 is TGTGCCTGGAGTAACCCTAGCGGGGCCTACGAGCAGTACTTC.

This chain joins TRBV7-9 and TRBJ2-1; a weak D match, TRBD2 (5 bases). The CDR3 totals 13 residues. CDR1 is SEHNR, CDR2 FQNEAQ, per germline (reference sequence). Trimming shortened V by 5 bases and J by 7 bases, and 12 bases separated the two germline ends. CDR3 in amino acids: CASSQRVNNEQFF. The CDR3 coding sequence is TGTGCCAGCAGCCAGAGGGTGAATAATGAGCAGTTCTTC.